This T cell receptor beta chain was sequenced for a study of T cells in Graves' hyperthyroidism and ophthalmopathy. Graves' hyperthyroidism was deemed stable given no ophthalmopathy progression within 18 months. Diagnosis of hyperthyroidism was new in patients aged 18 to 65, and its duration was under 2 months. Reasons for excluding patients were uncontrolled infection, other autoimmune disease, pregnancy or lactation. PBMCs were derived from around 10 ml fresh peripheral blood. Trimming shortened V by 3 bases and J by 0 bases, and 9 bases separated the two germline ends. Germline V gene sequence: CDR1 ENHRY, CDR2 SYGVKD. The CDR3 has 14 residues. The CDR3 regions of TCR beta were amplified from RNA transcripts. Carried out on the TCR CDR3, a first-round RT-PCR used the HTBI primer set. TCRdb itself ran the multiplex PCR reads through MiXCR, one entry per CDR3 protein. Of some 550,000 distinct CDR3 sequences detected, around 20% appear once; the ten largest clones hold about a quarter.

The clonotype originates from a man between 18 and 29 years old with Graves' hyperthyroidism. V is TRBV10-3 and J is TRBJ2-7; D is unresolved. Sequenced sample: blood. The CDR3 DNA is TGTGCCATCAGTGACGGTGGAAACTCCTACGAGCAGTACTTC. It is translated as CAISDGGNSYEQYF.